The clone carrying this T cell receptor beta chain was seen ten or more times. Its specificity is unknown. Using its own MiXCR run on the RT-PCR reads, TCRdb lists one record per CDR3 protein. This table has some 600,000 distinct CDR3 sequences, 14% appearing once. This entry comes from a study of response to subunit inactivated influenza vaccine. Study-level results: Only a handful of new T cells, the authors suggested, are recruited with each seasonal influenza vaccination.

CDR1 is SGHTA, CDR2 FQGNSA, per germline. V lost 1 base and J 5 bases, leaving 12 bases between the germline ends. The CDR3 consists of 14 residues. The specimen was PBMCs from blood, collected 14 to 15 days before vaccination. This receptor was identified in a man aged 45-60 years who received an inactivated influenza vaccine. This chain joins TRBV7-2 and TRBJ2-7, with no clear D. CDR3 protein: CASSLVGSFHEQYF. CDR3 in DNA: TGTGCCAGCAGCTTAGTCGGCTCCTTCCACGAGCAGTACTTC.